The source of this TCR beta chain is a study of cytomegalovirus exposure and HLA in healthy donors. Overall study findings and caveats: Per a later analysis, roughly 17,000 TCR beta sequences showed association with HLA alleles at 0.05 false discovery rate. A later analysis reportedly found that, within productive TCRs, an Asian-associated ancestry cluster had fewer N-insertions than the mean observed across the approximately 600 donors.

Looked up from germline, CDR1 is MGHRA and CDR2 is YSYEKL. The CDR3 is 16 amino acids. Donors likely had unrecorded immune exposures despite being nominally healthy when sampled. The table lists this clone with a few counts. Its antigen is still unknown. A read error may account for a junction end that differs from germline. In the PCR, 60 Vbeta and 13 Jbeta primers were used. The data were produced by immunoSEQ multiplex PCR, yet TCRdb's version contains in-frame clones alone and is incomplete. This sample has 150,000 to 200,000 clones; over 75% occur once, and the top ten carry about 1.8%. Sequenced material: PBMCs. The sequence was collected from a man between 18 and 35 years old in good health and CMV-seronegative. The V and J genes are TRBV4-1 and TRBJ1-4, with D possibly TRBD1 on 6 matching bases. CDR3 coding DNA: TGCGCCAGCAGCCAAAACTCCGGGACAACAAATGAAAAACTGTTTTTT. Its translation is CASSQNSGTTNEKLFF.